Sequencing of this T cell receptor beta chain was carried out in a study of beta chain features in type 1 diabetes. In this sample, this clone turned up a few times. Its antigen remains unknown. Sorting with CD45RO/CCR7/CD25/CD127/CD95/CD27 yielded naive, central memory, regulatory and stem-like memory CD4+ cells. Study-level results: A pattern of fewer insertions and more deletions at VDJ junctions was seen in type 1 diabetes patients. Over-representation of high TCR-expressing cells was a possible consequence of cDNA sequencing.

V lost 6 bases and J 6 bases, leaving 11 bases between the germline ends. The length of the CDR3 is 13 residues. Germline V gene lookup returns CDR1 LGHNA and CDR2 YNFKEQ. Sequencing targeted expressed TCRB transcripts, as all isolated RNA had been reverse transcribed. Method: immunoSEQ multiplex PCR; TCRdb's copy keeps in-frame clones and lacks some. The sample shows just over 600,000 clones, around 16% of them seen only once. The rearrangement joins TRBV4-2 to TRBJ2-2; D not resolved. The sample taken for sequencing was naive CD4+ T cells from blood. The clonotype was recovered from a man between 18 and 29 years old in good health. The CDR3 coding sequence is TGTGCCAGCAGGGAATTACGGTCCGGGGAGCTGTTTTTT. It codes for CASRELRSGELFF.